Shown below are 21 T cell receptor beta chains from a single sample sequenced in a study of human T cells and chemical hapten exposure (dated by TCRdb to the early 2020s). Libraries were constructed by RACE. This sample was sequenced with a NextSeq 500. TCRdb trimmed public reads at Q25 via fastp, called clones via MiXCR and kept in-frame beta chains. Entries are consolidated by CDR3 protein sequence, retaining the most common genes and DNA. Counted in this sample were more than 55,000 distinct CDR3 sequences; roughly a tenth of them appeared once. The leading ten clones occupy 9.6% of the sample. The time point label, read with the paper, signifies: pre-sensitization, week 0. The sample's treatment or condition label is to be understood as: therapeutic diphenylcyclopropenone sensitization with weekly scalp DPC. Specimen: whole blood, collected in connection with sensitization to the hapten diphenylcyclopropenone (DPC). Receptors originate from a man aged 40-49 years with alopecia areata. Some clones in this sample may be carry-over from other donors' samples.

The rearrangement joins TRBV7-9 to TRBJ1-2; D gene ambiguous. Germline V gives CDR1 SEHNR, CDR2 FQNEAQ (reference sequence). Trimming shortened V by 1 base and J by 10 bases, and 10 bases separated the two germline ends. There are 12 residues in the CDR3. CDR3 DNA sequence: TGTGCCAGCAGCTTAGGGAACAGCCCCTACACCTTC. Protein sequence: CASSLGNSPYTF.

This clonotype appeared many times. The chain recombines TRBV7-2 with TRBJ1-5; D call uncertain. Trimming shortened V by 3 bases and J by 1 base, and 4 bases separated the two germline ends. CDR3 length equals 13 residues. Looked up from germline, CDR1 is SGHTA and CDR2 is FQGNSA. The CDR3 is CASSFTSNQPQHF. CDR3 DNA sequence: TGTGCCAGCAGCTTTACAAGCAATCAGCCCCAGCATTTT.

This clonotype was detected many times. CDR3 protein: CASSLATGVTEAFF. The CDR3, as DNA: TGTGCCAGCAGCTTAGCGACAGGGGTAACTGAAGCTTTCTTT. V usage is TRBV7-6 and J usage is TRBJ1-1; TRBD1 agrees at 8 bases. The length of the CDR3 is 14 residues. Trimming at V came to 0 bases and at J to 5 bases, leaving 2 bases not matched to a gene. In germline, CDR1 is SGHVS, CDR2 FNYEAQ.

J is TRBJ2-1 and V is TRBV29-1; maybe TRBD1 (6 bases). CDR1 is SQVTM, CDR2 ANQGSEA, per germline. The V end was cut by 4 bases, the J end by 5 bases, with 12 bases between. CDR3 size: 13 residues. In DNA form, the CDR3 reads TGCAGCGTTGCCGGGACACTCGACAATGAGCAGTTCTTC. It codes for CSVAGTLDNEQFF.

This clonotype was picked up many times. The V and J genes are TRBV28 and TRBJ2-3, with 12 bases fitting TRBD2. The CDR3 has 17 amino acids. J lost 6 bases, V lost 4 bases, and 11 bases had no gene match. The germline gives CDR1 MDHEN, CDR2 SYDVKM. The CDR3 loop is CASSSPASGRAGDTQYF. In nucleotides, the CDR3 is TGTGCCAGCAGTTCCCCGGCTAGCGGGAGGGCAGGTGATACGCAGTATTTT.

This clonotype was recorded many times. V gene TRBV3-2 combines with J gene TRBJ2-1; TRBD2, as called in the table, went unchecked against the DNA. TRBV3-2 is a pseudogene. The CDR3 loop spans 19 amino acids. The CDR3 region has the DNA TGTGCCATGGGAGGAGGCTTCGGGACTAGCGGGGGCCCCTACAATGAGCAGTTCTTC. Its translation is CAMGGGFGTSGGPYNEQFF.

This clonotype was seen many times. The chain joins TRBV27 to TRBJ2-3; a weak D match, TRBD2 (5 bases). The germline CDR1 and CDR2 sequences are MNHEY and SMNVEV (reference sequence). V was cut by 5 bases and J by 3 bases, with 12 bases left in between. The CDR3 runs to 14 residues. CDR3 amino acids: CASSQRLLTDTQYF. CDR3 bases: TGTGCCAGCAGTCAACGACTACTGACAGATACGCAGTATTTT.

This clonotype was picked up many times. The gene calls are TRBV20-1 and TRBJ2-5, with 9 bases lining up with TRBD2. The CDR3 length is 15 residues. After removal of 0 bases from V and 3 bases from J, the junction contained 5 bases not matched to a gene. Germline CDR1 reads DFQATT; CDR2 reads SNEGSKA (reference sequence). For the CDR3, the DNA is TGCAGTGCTAGAGAGGGGGGACTAGCCAAAGAGACCCAGTACTTC. It translates to CSAREGGLAKETQYF.

V and J are TRBV4-3 and TRBJ2-3; tentatively, D is TRBD1 or TRBD2 (6 bases each). Germline-derived CDR1 and CDR2 are LGHNA and YSLEER. V lost 1 base and J lost 1, with 12 bases in between. The CDR3 spans 16 residues. The CDR3 DNA sequence: TGCGCCAGCAGCCAAGGGGGGGCCGTAGGCACAGATACGCAGTATTTT. It yields the protein CASSQGGAVGTDTQYF.

The chain carries TRBV13 and TRBJ2-1; 7 bases fit TRBD1. The J segment lost 2 bases and the V segment lost 6 bases, leaving 7 bases of the junction unmatched. CDR3 length equals 15 residues. Germline CDR1 is PRHDT and CDR2 is FYEKMQ (reference sequence). The CDR3 region has the DNA TGTGCCAGCAGTCAGATCCAGGGGGCCTACAATGAGCAGTTCTTC. It is translated as CASSQIQGAYNEQFF.

In this sample, this clonotype turned up once. The CDR3 does not close with the conserved phenylalanine or tryptophan, likely indicating a read error. The chain employs TRBV6-6 and TRBJ2-7; tentative D call: TRBD2 (6 bases). This CDR3 region has 15 residues. Trimming shortened V by 0 bases and J by 0 bases, and 9 bases separated the two germline ends. Germline lookup yields CDR1 MNHNY and CDR2 SVGAGI (reference sequence). Written as DNA, the CDR3 is TGTGCCAGCAGTTACTCGGGCGGGGACTCCTACGAGCAGTACTCC. Translating gives CASSYSGGDSYEQYS.

This clonotype was detected many times. The chain combines TRBV12-3 or TRBV12-4 with TRBJ2-1; tentative D call: TRBD2 (7 bases). This CDR3 has 13 amino acids. Deletions cut 3 bases from V and 12 bases from J, with 15 bases between. The DNA of the CDR3 is TGTGCCAGCAGTTTTGCCGAGGGGGGGTGGCAGTTCTTC. It encodes CASSFAEGGWQFF.

V gene TRBV12-3 or TRBV12-4 combines with J gene TRBJ1-1; possible D gene TRBD1, 6 bases. Between the trimmed V and J ends, which lost 6 bases and 4 bases, there was a span of 15 bases. The CDR3 is made up of 14 amino acids. The DNA for the CDR3 is TGTGCCAGCAGCAACAGGGTGGGGGGCACTGAAGCTTTCTTT. This codes for CASSNRVGGTEAFF.

The chain has TRBV12-3 or TRBV12-4 and TRBJ2-1, with TRBD2 matching over 9 bases. V lost 3 bases to trimming and J lost 0 bases; unmatched junction nucleotides: 6. The CDR3 has 17 residues. CDR3 sequence (DNA): TGTGCCAGCAGTTTGTTCGGTAGCGGGAGCTCCTACAATGAGCAGTTCTTC. It codes for CASSLFGSGSSYNEQFF.

This clonotype was observed many times. J is TRBJ2-3 and V is TRBV5-1; TRBD1 agrees at 7 bases. The CDR3 is made up of 16 amino acids. V lost 2 bases and J lost 2; bases outside the gene matches: 8. Germline V CDR1 and CDR2: SGHRS, YFSETQ. CDR3 nucleotide sequence: TGCGCCAGCAGCTTCGTAGGACAGGCGATCACAGATACGCAGTATTTT. Translated, it gives CASSFVGQAITDTQYF.

There are many counts of this clonotype. The chain has TRBV27 and TRBJ2-7, with a weak D call TRBD2 (5 bases). The CDR3 length is 15 residues. CDR1 is MNHEY and CDR2 is SMNVEV in the germline V gene (reference sequence). The V end was cut by 5 bases, the J end by 5 bases, with 19 bases between. CDR3 in DNA: TGTGCCAGCAGTCCCATGGGAGTCCAGCCTCACGAGCAGTACTTC. Translation: CASSPMGVQPHEQYF.

This clonotype occurred once. The chain links TRBV7-2 to TRBJ2-7; either TRBD1 or TRBD2 may supply D (5 bases each). Between the trimmed V and J ends, which lost 3 bases and 0 bases, there was a span of 12 bases. Per germline, CDR1 SGHTA and CDR2 FQGNSA. The length of the CDR3 is 15 residues. The CDR3 DNA reads TGTGCCAGCAGCTTCTCCGGGACGTCCTCCTACGAGCAGTACTTC. Translating gives CASSFSGTSSYEQYF. Supplemented by reference TRBV7-2 and TRBJ2-7, the full variable domain reads GAGVSQSPSNKVTEKGKDVELRCDPISGHTALYWYRQSLGQGLEFLIYFQGNSAPDKSGLPSDRFSAERTGGSVSTLTIQRTQQEDSAVYLCASSFSGTSSYEQYFGPGTRLTVT.

The table lists this clonotype with many counts. The chain uses TRBV28 and TRBJ2-7, with a weak D call TRBD2 (5 bases). The CDR3 has 13 residues. Germline assignment: CDR1 MDHEN and CDR2 SYDVKM. Trimming removed 5 bases from V and 2 bases from J, with 10 bases in between. CDR3 residues: CASSPPGTYEQYF. The CDR3 coding sequence is TGTGCCAGCAGTCCCCCCGGGACCTACGAGCAGTACTTC. Supplemented by reference TRBV28 and TRBJ2-7, the full variable domain reads DVKVTQSSRYLVKRTGEKVFLECVQDMDHENMFWYRQDPGLGLRLIYFSYDVKMKEKGDIPEGYSVSREKKERFSLILESASTNQTSMYLCASSPPGTYEQYFGPGTRLTVT.

The table lists this clonotype with a few counts. The chain recombines TRBV29-1 with TRBJ2-7; tentative D call: TRBD1 (7 bases). The CDR3 is 15 amino acids. Germline V CDR1 and CDR2: SQVTM, ANQGSEA. The V end was cut by 6 bases, the J end by 2 bases, with 20 bases between. CDR3 DNA sequence: TGCAGCGTCGAGACCTCGGGACAGCGGGCCTACGAGCAGTACTTC. The encoded protein is CSVETSGQRAYEQYF.

CDR3 residues: CASSPFAGTAMNTEAFF. In nucleotides, the CDR3 is TGCGCCAGCAGCCCATTCGCCGGGACGGCCATGAACACTGAAGCTTTCTTT. The chain is built from TRBV5-1 and TRBJ1-1; perhaps TRBD1 as D (5 bases). This CDR3 has 17 amino acids. The V gene's germline CDR1 is SGHRS and CDR2 YFSETQ. Deletions cut 4 bases from V and 0 bases from J, with 19 bases between.

This clonotype was counted a few times. V is TRBV24-1 and J is TRBJ1-1; D may be TRBD1 (5 bases). CDR3 length: 13 residues. Germline V CDR1 and CDR2: KGHDR, SFDVKD. V was trimmed by 4 bases and J by 9 bases, leaving 14 bases between them. CDR3 loop: CATSDSRQSQAFF. The CDR3 region has the DNA TGTGCCACCAGTGACTCCCGACAGTCCCAAGCTTTCTTT.